These 20 T cell receptor beta chains were sequenced from one sample in a study of OX40 agonist ivuxolimab in advanced cancers. The protocol was immunoSEQ multiplex PCR, while the TCRdb copy is restricted to in-frame clones and leaves out a portion. The table shows fewer than 100,000 clones, with approximately 88% occurring only once. Sequenced here: CD4+ or CD8+ T cells sorted from blood, sampled in a trial of the OX40 agonist ivuxolimab. These receptors were collected from an adult with an advanced solid tumor such as melanoma, head and neck, liver or kidney cancer.

This clone was detected once. This chain connects TRBV5-1 to TRBJ2-3; D call uncertain. CDR3 length: 16 residues. Trimming stripped 3 bases from V and 0 bases from J, with 14 bases between. The germline CDR1 and CDR2 sequences are SGHRS and YFSETQ. The CDR3 sequence: CASSSFPLDSTDTQYF. For the CDR3, the DNA is TGCGCCAGCAGCTCGTTCCCACTGGACAGCACAGATACGCAGTATTTT. The variable domain in full, completed from reference TRBV5-1 and TRBJ2-3, reads KAGVTQTPRYLIKTRGQQVTLSCSPISGHRSVSWYQQTPGQGLQFLFEYFSETQRNKGNFPGRFSGRQFSNSRSEMNVSTLELGDSALYLCASSSFPLDSTDTQYFGPGTRLTVL.

This chain connects TRBV28 to TRBJ2-2; D uncertain. The CDR3 totals 13 residues. Germline lookup yields CDR1 MDHEN and CDR2 SYDVKM. The germline V and J ends were trimmed by 0 bases and 4 bases, with 3 bases remaining between them. The CDR3 nucleotides are TGTGCCAGCAGTTTATGGGGCACCGGGGAGCTGTTTTTT. Residues: CASSLWGTGELFF.

The V gene is TRBV4-1, the J gene TRBJ2-2, with D uncertain. Germline lookup yields CDR1 MGHRA and CDR2 YSYEKL. The CDR3 has 13 residues. V lost 1 base and J 6 bases, leaving 6 bases between the germline ends. In DNA form, the CDR3 reads TGCGCCAGCAGCCAAGTTGGGGCCGGGGAGCTGTTTTTT. Amino acids: CASSQVGAGELFF.

CDR3 nucleotides: TGTGCCAGCAGCTTAGAGGGACTAGCTTACGAGCAGTACTTC. It specifies CASSLEGLAYEQYF. The genes are TRBV7-6 and TRBJ2-7; 9 positions agree with TRBD2. V gave up 1 base and J gave up 4 bases; unmatched junction bases: 2. The CDR3 extends over 14 amino acids. Germline V gene lookup returns CDR1 SGHVS and CDR2 FNYEAQ.

The V call is TRBV19, the J call TRBJ1-2, with unresolved D. Germline V gene sequence: CDR1 LNHDA, CDR2 SQIVND (reference sequence). The CDR3 totals 14 residues. The ends were cut back, 1 base at V and 7 bases at J, with 13 bases in the middle. DNA of the CDR3: TGTGCCAGTAGTATAGCCGGCGGCTTAGGTGGCTACACCTTC. As protein: CASSIAGGLGGYTF.

The genes are TRBV7-6 and TRBJ1-1, with no clear D. Germline loops: CDR1 SGHVS, CDR2 FNYEAQ. The CDR3 has 14 amino acids. Trimming removed 1 base from V and 0 bases from J, with 6 bases in between. Written as DNA, the CDR3 is TGTGCCAGCAGCTTAGATATAATGAACACTGAAGCTTTCTTT. Residues: CASSLDIMNTEAFF.

The chain is built from TRBV7-2 and TRBJ2-3, with D possibly called TRBD1 or TRBD2 (5 bases each). CDR3 size: 12 residues. Per germline, CDR1 SGHTA and CDR2 FQGNSA. V lost 8 bases and J lost 9, with 15 bases in between. CDR3 nucleotides: TGTGCCAGCCAGGGAGCAAGCGCCACGCAGTATTTT. Protein sequence: CASQGASATQYF.

This clone has a single count. V is TRBV29-1 and J is TRBJ2-3, with D hard to call. V dropped 7 bases and J dropped 3 bases, with 11 bases sitting between them. Germline V gene lookup returns CDR1 SQVTM and CDR2 ANQGSEA. The CDR3 runs to 12 residues. The CDR3 here is CSGTKGTDTQYF. DNA for the CDR3: TGCAGCGGGACGAAAGGGACAGATACGCAGTATTTT.

V and J are TRBV5-1 and TRBJ2-7; the match to TRBD1 covers 9 bases. The germline V gene has CDR1 SGHRS and CDR2 YFSETQ. This CDR3 comprises 13 residues. V shed 5 bases and J 4 bases; nucleotides not matched to a gene: 4. The CDR3 protein is CASRGTGRYEQYF. The CDR3 coding sequence is TGCGCCAGCAGGGGGACAGGGAGGTACGAGCAGTACTTC.

The chain links TRBV11-2 to TRBJ2-1, with D perhaps TRBD2 (6 bases). The germline CDR1 and CDR2 sequences are SGHAT and FQNNGV. The CDR3 extends over 13 amino acids. Trimming took 5 bases from V and 6 from J, leaving 11 bases between them. The CDR3 region has the DNA TGTGCCAGCAGCCCCGACGGGGGCAATGAGCAGTTCTTC. Its protein is CASSPDGGNEQFF.

This chain links TRBV4-1 with TRBJ1-2; no firm D call. The CDR3 covers 13 residues. Trimming cost V 1 base and J 4 bases, with 7 bases left between them. Germline CDR1 is MGHRA and CDR2 is YSYEKL. CDR3 bases: TGCGCCAGCAGCCAAGTCGACGGCTATGGCTACACCTTC. Protein product: CASSQVDGYGYTF.

V and J are TRBV19 and TRBJ1-5; the match to TRBD1 covers 8 bases. Germline V gives CDR1 LNHDA, CDR2 SQIVND (reference sequence). CDR3 length equals 14 residues. Unmatched junction bases numbered 1, after V lost 4 bases and J lost 2 bases. This chain's CDR3 is CASSNRGGNQPQHF. DNA of the CDR3: TGTGCCAGTAGTAACAGGGGGGGCAATCAGCCCCAGCATTTT.

The chain couples TRBV2 to TRBJ2-1, with D possibly TRBD2 on 7 matching bases. This CDR3 contains 18 residues. V was trimmed by 3 bases and J by 0 bases, leaving 18 bases between them. Germline loops: CDR1 SNHLY, CDR2 FYNNEI. This CDR3 is CASSESVGGLSSYNEQFF. The CDR3, as DNA: TGTGCCAGCAGTGAGTCGGTGGGGGGGCTAAGCTCCTACAATGAGCAGTTCTTC.

This rearrangement joins TRBV4-2 to TRBJ2-1; 7 nucleotides match TRBD2. CDR1 and CDR2 (germline): LGHNA, YNFKEQ. The CDR3 has 17 residues. Trimming cost V 0 bases and J 6 bases; bases outside gene matches: 11. The CDR3 is CASSQDTRRRGSNEQFF. CDR3 DNA sequence: TGTGCCAGCAGCCAAGACACACGGCGGCGGGGGAGCAATGAGCAGTTCTTC.

The V call is TRBV5-1, the J call TRBJ1-6; D may be TRBD1 (6 bases). Trimming left V 2 bases short and J 8 bases short, with 8 bases between. The CDR3 spans 13 residues. Germline CDR1 SGHRS, CDR2 YFSETQ. This chain's CDR3 is CASSLTGYSPLHF. The CDR3 DNA reads as TGCGCCAGCAGCTTAACAGGGTATTCACCCCTCCACTTT.

The chain combines TRBV7-2 with TRBJ2-2, with TRBD1 matching over 8 bases. The ends lost 2 bases at V and 3 bases at J; junction bases unmatched: 2. Germline-derived CDR1 and CDR2 are SGHTA and FQGNSA. The CDR3 extends over 15 amino acids. This chain's CDR3 is CASSLMTGDTGELFF. The CDR3 region has the DNA TGTGCCAGCAGCTTAATGACAGGGGACACCGGGGAGCTGTTTTTT.

The rearrangement joins TRBV18 to TRBJ2-3, with no clear D. V was clipped by 1 base and J by 0 bases, with 11 bases between them. This CDR3 has 16 residues. Germline V CDR1 and CDR2: KGHSH, LQKENI. DNA for the CDR3: TGTGCCAGCTCACCACAGGGCCAGATAAGCACAGATACGCAGTATTTT. Its translation: CASSPQGQISTDTQYF.

The chain links TRBV7-9 to TRBJ1-2; the D is unclear. The germline V and J ends were trimmed by 3 bases and 13 bases, with 15 bases remaining between them. CDR1 and CDR2 from the germline V gene are SEHNR and FQNEAQ (reference sequence). The CDR3 has 12 residues. CDR3 region: CASSFISPVGTF. The DNA for the CDR3 is TGTGCCAGCAGCTTCATTTCTCCGGTTGGCACCTTC.

The V call is TRBV6-5, the J call TRBJ1-2; no clear D gene. The CDR3 has 13 residues. V was shortened by 6 bases and J by 5 bases, with 13 bases between the two germline ends. Germline CDR1 and CDR2: MNHEY and SVGAGI. The CDR3 loop is CASSHRGAYGYTF. CDR3 sequence (DNA): TGTGCCAGCAGCCACCGCGGAGCGTATGGCTACACCTTC.

The chain joins TRBV28 to TRBJ1-1, with TRBD1 as a possible D gene (5 bases). V gave up 0 bases and J gave up 0 bases, with 8 bases separating them. From germline, CDR1 is MDHEN and CDR2 SYDVKM. This CDR3 has 15 residues. The DNA of the CDR3 is TGTGCCAGCAGTTTATGGGGCAGGGTGAACACTGAAGCTTTCTTT. This gives the protein CASSLWGRVNTEAFF.